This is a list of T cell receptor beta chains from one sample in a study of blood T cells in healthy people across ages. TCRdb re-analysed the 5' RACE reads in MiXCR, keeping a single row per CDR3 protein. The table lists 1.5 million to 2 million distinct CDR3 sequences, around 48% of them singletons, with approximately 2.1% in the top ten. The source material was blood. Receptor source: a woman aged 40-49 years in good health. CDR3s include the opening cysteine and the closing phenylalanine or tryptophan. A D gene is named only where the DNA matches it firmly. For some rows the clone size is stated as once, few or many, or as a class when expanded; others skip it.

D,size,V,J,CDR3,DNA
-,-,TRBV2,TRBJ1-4,CASQVRLRTLTEKLFF,TGTGCCAGCCAGGTCAGGCTCCGTACCCTGACTGAAAAACTGTTTTTT
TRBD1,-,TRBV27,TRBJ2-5,CASRRVTGLETQYF,TGTGCCAGCAGGAGGGTGACAGGGTTGGAGACCCAGTACTTC
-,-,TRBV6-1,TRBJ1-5,CASSESWGDQPQHF,TGTGCCAGCAGTGAATCCTGGGGAGATCAGCCCCAGCATTTT
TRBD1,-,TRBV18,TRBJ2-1,CASSPGPGQGANEQFF,TGTGCCAGCTCACCGGGCCCCGGACAGGGGGCGAATGAGCAGTTCTTC
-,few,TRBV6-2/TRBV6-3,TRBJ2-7,CASSYSIWRGQTYEQYF,TGTGCCAGCAGTTACTCGATCTGGCGGGGGCAAACCTACGAGCAGTACTTC
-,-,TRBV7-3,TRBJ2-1,CASSRGLINEQFF,TGTGCCAGCAGCCGCGGACTAATCAATGAGCAGTTCTTC
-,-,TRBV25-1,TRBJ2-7,CASSLWGADPSSYEQYF,TGTGCCAGCAGTCTGTGGGGGGCGGACCCTAGCTCCTACGAGCAGTACTTC
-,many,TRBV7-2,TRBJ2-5,CASSFTRPGETQYF,TGTGCCAGCAGTTTTACCAGGCCTGGGGAGACCCAGTACTTC
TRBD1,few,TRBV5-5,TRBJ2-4,CASSGGTGAQKHSVRRQYF,TGTGCCAGCAGCGGGGGGACAGGGGCACAAAAACATTCAGTACGTCGGCAGTACTTC
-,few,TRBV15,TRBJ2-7,CATSHGDLYEQYF,TGTGCCACCAGCCACGGGGACCTCTACGAGCAGTACTTC
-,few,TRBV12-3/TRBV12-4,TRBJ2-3,CASSLGLGGRTDTQYF,TGTGCCAGCAGCCTCGGCCTTGGGGGCCGCACAGATACGCAGTATTTT
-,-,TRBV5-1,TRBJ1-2,CASSSDLRRGYTF,TGCGCCAGCAGCTCGGACTTGCGGCGGGGCTACACCTTC
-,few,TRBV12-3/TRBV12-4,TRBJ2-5,CASSFSQTRDTQYF,TGTGCCAGCAGTTTTAGCCAGACCAGAGATACCCAGTACTTC
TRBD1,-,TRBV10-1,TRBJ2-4,CASSDTGVGIQYF,TGCGCCAGCAGTGACACAGGGGTGGGCATTCAGTACTTC
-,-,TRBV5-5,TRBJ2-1,CASSLVPSVVDEQFF,TGTGCCAGCAGCTTAGTGCCTAGTGTGGTCGATGAGCAGTTCTTC
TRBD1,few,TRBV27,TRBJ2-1,CASSLSGGTASYNEQFF,TGTGCCAGCAGTTTATCGGGTGGGACAGCCTCCTACAATGAGCAGTTCTTC
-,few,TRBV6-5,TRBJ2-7,CASSHPGPAYEQYF,TGTGCCAGCAGCCACCCCGGGCCAGCCTACGAGCAGTACTTC
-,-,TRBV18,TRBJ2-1,CASSAPLEYEQFF,TGTGCCAGCTCAGCGCCCTTAGAGTATGAGCAGTTCTTC
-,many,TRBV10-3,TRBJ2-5,CAISDSGGETQYF,TGTGCCATCAGTGATTCAGGTGGGGAGACCCAGTACTTC
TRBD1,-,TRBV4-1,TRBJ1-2,CASSQEGAGGQGANSYGYTF,TGCGCCAGCAGCCAAGAGGGGGCAGGGGGACAGGGGGCAAACTCCTATGGCTACACCTTC
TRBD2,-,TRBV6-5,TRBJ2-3,CASSYAPLAGASDTQYF,TGTGCCAGCAGTTACGCTCCTCTAGCGGGGGCTTCGGATACGCAGTATTTT
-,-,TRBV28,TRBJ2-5,CASSLVQGKGRQKTQYF,TGTGCCAGCAGTTTAGTTCAAGGGAAAGGTCGGCAAAAGACCCAGTACTTC
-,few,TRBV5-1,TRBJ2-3,CASSLSPLLTDTQYF,TGCGCCAGCAGCTTGTCACCTTTGCTGACAGATACGCAGTATTTT
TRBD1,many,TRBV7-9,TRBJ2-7,CASSQGTDYEQYF,TGTGCCAGCAGCCAAGGGACAGACTACGAGCAGTACTTC
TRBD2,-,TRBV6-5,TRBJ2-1,CASSYGAGGRETQFF,TGTGCCAGCAGTTACGGAGCGGGGGGACGGGAGACCCAGTTCTTC
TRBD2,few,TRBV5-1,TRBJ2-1,CASSLGAGEYNEQFF,TGCGCCAGCAGCTTGGGAGCGGGGGAGTACAATGAGCAGTTCTTC
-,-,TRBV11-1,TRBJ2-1,CASSRTTYNEQFF,TGTGCCAGCAGCAGGACAACATACAATGAGCAGTTCTTC
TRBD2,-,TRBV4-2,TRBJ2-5,CASSRRAGEGETQYF,TGTGCCAGCAGCCGGAGAGCGGGGGAGGGAGAGACCCAGTACTTC
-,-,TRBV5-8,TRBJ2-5,CASSFSFGTQETQYF,TGTGCCAGCAGCTTTTCATTCGGGACACAAGAGACCCAGTACTTC
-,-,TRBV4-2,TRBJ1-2,CASSQERQDYGYTF,TGTGCCAGCAGCCAAGAAAGACAGGACTATGGCTACACCTTC
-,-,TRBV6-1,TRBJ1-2,CASSEARRGAGGYTF,TGTGCCAGCAGTGAAGCAAGGCGGGGGGCCGGTGGCTACACCTTC
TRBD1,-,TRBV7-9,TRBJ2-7,CASSHATGAYEQYF,TGTGCCAGCAGCCATGCGACAGGGGCCTACGAGCAGTACTTC
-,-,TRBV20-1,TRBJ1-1,CSARVGRLGWGTEAFF,TGCAGTGCTAGAGTAGGGCGGCTGGGGTGGGGGACTGAAGCTTTCTTT
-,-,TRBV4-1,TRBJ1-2,CASSQAQGLRGYTF,TGCGCCAGCAGCCAAGCACAGGGACTAAGGGGCTACACCTTC
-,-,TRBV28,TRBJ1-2,CASTKGGTAYGYTF,TGTGCCAGTACTAAAGGAGGGACTGCCTATGGCTACACCTTC
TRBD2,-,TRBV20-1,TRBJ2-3,CSASALAGSDTQYF,TGCAGTGCTAGCGCACTAGCGGGGAGTGATACGCAGTATTTT
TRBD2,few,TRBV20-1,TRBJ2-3,CSARSNSGDSTDTQYF,TGCAGTGCCCGATCAAATAGCGGGGACAGCACAGATACGCAGTATTTT
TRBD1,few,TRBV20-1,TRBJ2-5,CSAIVTGETQYF,TGCAGTGCTATTGTGACAGGGGAGACCCAGTACTTC
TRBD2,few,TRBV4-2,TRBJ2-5,CACSQEPSGGETQYF,TGTGCCTGCAGCCAAGAACCCAGCGGGGGGGAGACCCAGTACTTC
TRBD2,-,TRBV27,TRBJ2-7,CASRTSGRMHEQYF,TGTGCCAGCCGGACTAGCGGGAGAATGCACGAGCAGTACTTC